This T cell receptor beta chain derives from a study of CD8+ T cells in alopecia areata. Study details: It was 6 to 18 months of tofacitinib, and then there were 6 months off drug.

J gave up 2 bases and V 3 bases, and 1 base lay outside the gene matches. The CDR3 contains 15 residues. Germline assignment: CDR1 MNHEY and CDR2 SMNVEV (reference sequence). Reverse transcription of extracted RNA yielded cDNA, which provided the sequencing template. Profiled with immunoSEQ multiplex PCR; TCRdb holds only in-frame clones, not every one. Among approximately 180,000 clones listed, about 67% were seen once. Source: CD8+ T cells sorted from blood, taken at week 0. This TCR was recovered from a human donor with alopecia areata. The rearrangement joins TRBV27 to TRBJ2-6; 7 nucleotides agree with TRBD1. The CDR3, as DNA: TGTGCCAGCAGTTTTGGGACAGCTGGGGCCAACGTCCTGACTTTC. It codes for CASSFGTAGANVLTF.